The present T cell receptor beta chain was sequenced within a study of tissue T cells after allogeneic stem cell transplantation. Whole-study context: Tissue samples with histologically apparent lymphocytes on H&E review were prioritized for sequencing.

Comparators were a few non-transplant cancer patients without known GI disease. Overall study results and limits: Across patients, clones rarely overlapped, yet motif clusters were shared tissue-specifically.

The protocol was immunoSEQ multiplex PCR, while the TCRdb copy is restricted to in-frame clones and leaves out a portion. The sample lists some 4,000 clones; about 59% were seen once. To note about this clone: As yet, its antigen is unknown.

Trimming cost V 3 bases and J 5 bases; bases outside gene matches: 4. This CDR3 is built from 14 residues. Looked up from germline, CDR1 is MNHNY and CDR2 is SVGAGI (reference sequence). The chain couples TRBV6-6 to TRBJ2-1, with 7 bases lining up with TRBD2. The clonotype was recovered from a male donor older than 55 with lung cancer. The source was tissue from the ileum, collected at autopsy. The CDR3 nucleotides read TGTGCCAGCAGTTATCGGGGGGTAAACAATGAGCAGTTCTTC. It yields the protein CASSYRGVNNEQFF.